Listed below are T cell receptor beta chains from one sample, sequenced in a study of T cell changes during pregnancy in multiple sclerosis. TCRdb's copy holds only in-frame clones and misses some; the assay was immunoSEQ multiplex PCR. The sample contains approximately 44,000 clones, about 89% of which appear only once. The source material was CD4+ T cells from peripheral blood mononuclear cells, sampled before pregnancy. The receptor set was obtained from a female donor with multiple sclerosis, enrolled in a pregnancy study. CDR3s leave out the opening cysteine and the closing phenylalanine or tryptophan. D genes are given only for firm matches.

j_call d_call v_call cdr3_aa
TRBJ1-2 - TRBV4-3 ASSQDMTAGVGYT
TRBJ2-1 TRBD2 TRBV7-2 ASSLAGTTNNEQF
TRBJ1-6 - TRBV11-2 ASSLGQGNYNSPLH
TRBJ1-6 - TRBV7-3 ASSSLTISYNSPLH
TRBJ2-1 - TRBV14 ASSRPEAGTLYNEQF
TRBJ2-5 TRBD2 TRBV2 ASLPPSGGLQETQY
TRBJ1-3 - TRBV19 ASSTDTLTGNTIY
TRBJ1-2 - TRBV19 ASSPGAEVYYGYT
TRBJ1-1 - TRBV7-2 ASSFDSKTEAF
TRBJ2-5 - TRBV29-1 SVGGETQY
TRBJ1-1 - TRBV4-1 ASSHGDSRNTEAF
TRBJ1-1 TRBD1 TRBV7-3 ASSQDRDTEAF
TRBJ2-7 - TRBV4-3 ASSQSLRAEQY
TRBJ2-1 TRBD1 TRBV11-2 ASSPEGVGGEQF